The rows below give T cell receptor beta chains drawn from one sample of a study of technical replicates of blood from a handful of donors. Here immunoSEQ multiplex PCR was the method, and the copy in TCRdb shows in-frame clones only, minus some. The table includes 80,000 to 100,000 clones, about 95% detected once. Sequenced material: T cells isolated from PBMCs. The receptors originated from a human donor in good health. CDR3s include the opening cysteine and the closing phenylalanine or tryptophan. D genes are given only for firm matches.

.,TRBJ2-5,TRBV4-1,CASSPGRGGRETQYF,TGCGCCAGCAGCCCGGGTAGGGGGGGGAGGGAGACCCAGTACTTC
TRBD1,TRBJ1-5,TRBV6-5,CASRPGQGNQPQHF,TGTGCCAGCAGGCCGGGACAGGGCAATCAGCCCCAGCATTTT
.,TRBJ1-3,TRBV2,CATTSGLSGNTIYF,TGTGCCACCACCTCAGGGCTCTCTGGAAACACCATATATTTT
TRBD2,TRBJ2-7,TRBV5-1,CASSLGTSRDYEQYF,TGCGCCAGCAGCTTGGGGACTAGCAGAGACTACGAGCAGTACTTC
TRBD1,TRBJ2-7,TRBV7-9,CASSARDRDSYEQYF,TGTGCCAGCAGCGCGCGGGACAGGGACTCCTACGAGCAGTACTTC
.,TRBJ1-2,TRBV7-2,CASSTSRASYGYTF,TGTGCCAGCAGCACCTCCAGGGCTTCCTATGGCTACACCTTC
.,TRBJ1-2,TRBV6-6,CASQSGPFYGYTF,TGTGCCAGCCAGTCAGGGCCCTTCTATGGCTACACCTTC
TRBD1,TRBJ2-3,TRBV7-3,CASSLDRADTQYF,TGTGCCAGCAGCTTGGACAGGGCAGATACGCAGTATTTT
TRBD2,TRBJ2-7,TRBV11-2,CASSLSIAGSYEQYF,TGTGCCAGCAGCTTAAGTATAGCGGGTTCCTACGAGCAGTACTTC
TRBD2,TRBJ2-1,TRBV10-1,CASSEGASGRARMYNEQFF,TGCGCCAGCAGTGAAGGGGCTAGCGGGAGGGCTAGGATGTACAATGAGCAGTTCTTC